Listed below are T cell receptor beta chains from one sample, sequenced in a study of blood T cell repertoires in COVID-19. Assay used: immunoSEQ multiplex PCR; TCRdb lists only in-frame clones, some missing. The sample records around 70,000 clones, about four fifths being singletons. The sequencing sample was made of peripheral blood. The receptor source for this set is a human donor in a cohort sampled during active COVID-19. Both conserved end residues are trimmed from each CDR3. Fields, in order: V gene, CDR3 protein.

TRBV12-5,ASATETGTGELF
TRBV15,ATSNPRLAKNIQY
TRBV5-1,ASSRDNTNEKLF
TRBV19,ASNQGNSGNTIY
TRBV7-9,ASSWRRDITGELF
TRBV14,ASSPSTSAGSYNEQF
TRBV10-1,ASSDLAGVPRTEQY
TRBV5-1,ASSLGQSYEQY
TRBV19,ASSISPTRSGRDYNEQF
TRBV11-2,ASSPGTYQETQY
TRBV3-1/TRBV3-2,ASSQGGLAGDSYEQY
TRBV9,ASSLEQVRNEQF
TRBV7-9,ASSLEGAGVGNTIY
TRBV18,ASSPPGQNTEAF
TRBV11-3,ASSLLAGVSGELF
TRBV21-1,ASSKEGGRRGRELF
TRBV4-3,ASSQDAGDNEKLF
TRBV30,ASGRVSYEQY
TRBV4-1,ASSQERSYVGAEVEKLF
TRBV28,ASSTYRGVDSPLH
TRBV10-3,AIRSSYNSPLH
TRBV13,ASSLRAIALRYTQY
TRBV5-6,ASSSLDRDEQY
TRBV21-1,ASSGELEDEQY
TRBV2,ASGRGYNEQF
TRBV7-6,ASSLLLAGARGDNEQF
TRBV3-1/TRBV3-2,ASTGGALRLGETQY
TRBV7-9,ASSSVRADLSYEQY
TRBV5-1,ASSLVPSSRGFGYT
TRBV1,TSSPRASGRPKGDEQY
TRBV9,ASSVDPAGETQY
TRBV18,ASSPTLAVSTDTQY
TRBV2,ASSSVPGFGSEQY